This T cell receptor beta chain was sequenced in a study of T cells after yellow fever vaccination (dated by TCRdb to between 2019 and 2020). With regard to the full study: Libraries from fractions with low cell numbers were prepared with the SMART-Seq v4 Ultra Low Input RNA kit. To follow T-cell clones before and after primary and booster YFV17D yellow fever vaccination, bulk TCR alpha and beta repertoires were sequenced over time. The cohort comprised two healthy male donors, one aged 18 to 30 and one aged 30 to 40 years. Blood was drawn at multiple timepoints before and after primary and secondary immunization, with bulk PBMC replicates and cell subsets isolated. General conclusions and limits of the study: Because only a couple of donors were included in the study, the extent to which the findings can be generalized is limited. The secondary T-cell response was found to be weaker but faster than the primary response, with a peak reached on day 5 rather than on day 15. A small fraction of clonotypes showed up in both the CD4 and CD8 compartments, probably as a result of convergent recombination. FACS-sorted repertoires could contain abundant contaminating clonotypes from the bulk population, so computational filtering was required. Most clones expanded after primary vaccination were re-detected after the booster (96% of CD4 and approximately 89% of CD8), suggesting broad memory maintenance.

This clonotype was detected many times. Its antigen is not yet known. One base away there is no much larger clone; base qualities are not given. From its cysteine to its phenylalanine, the CDR3 spans 15 amino acids. Only the CDR3 part of the read is kept: 45 bases, read in frame from the first base. Trimming removed 6 bases from V and 2 bases from J; the gene matches leave 7 bases unexplained. Synthesis of TCR cDNA relied on 5'RACE template switching, a step that introduced a universal primer site along with unique molecular identifiers. cDNA synthesis was primed from both the TCR alpha and TCR beta constant segments. Library amplification used two PCR steps, and the second PCR step added sample barcodes and sequencing adapters. Libraries were sequenced on Illumina HiSeq 2500 (2x100 bp) or NovaSeq (2x150 bp). The authors' analysis ran thus. MIGEC was used to demultiplex reads and collapse the reads into UMI consensus sequences, and MiXCR was used for V(D)J alignment. Vaccine-responding clonotypes were defined with edgeR using replicate PBMC samples, requiring FDR below 0.01 and a log2 fold change above 5 up to day 15. CD4 or CD8 identity was assigned to each bulk clonotype according to whether the clonotype was present at higher abundance in the sequenced CD4 repertoire or the sequenced CD8 repertoire. TCRdb trimmed the raw reads at Q25, called clones with MiXCR and kept productive beta chains. Identical CDR3 protein sequences are pooled into one entry, listed with their most common genes and DNA. The V and J calls come from TCRdb's annotation, not from the publication. The sample profile shows under 200,000 distinct CDR3 sequences; less than 9% of them were found once. The biggest ten clones account for more than 2% of the sample.

The treatment or condition tag for this specimen amounts to: live attenuated yellow fever vaccine strain. A standard Ficoll-Paque protocol was used to isolate PBMCs from peripheral blood. Dynabeads CD4 and CD8 positive selection kits were used to isolate the CD4 and CD8 T-cell fractions. TriZol was used to extract RNA from bulk PBMCs, CD4 and CD8 fractions, and dextramer-positive and dextramer-negative fractions. The sample was CD4+ T cells sorted from PBMCs, taken roughly 5 days after the first yellow fever vaccination. Here the chain combines TRBV12-3 or TRBV12-4 and TRBJ2-1, with 7 bases in between that match TRBD2. This TCR was sampled from a man aged 18 to 35 who received the YFV17D yellow fever vaccine. The DNA is as follows: TGTGCCAGCAGATTTTCGGGGGGACCCTACAATGAGCAGTTCTTC. It is translated as CASRFSGGPYNEQFF.